The entry below gives a single T cell receptor (beta chain) sequence along with its context. Its antigen is unknown. It has no much larger one-base neighbor in the sample; base qualities were not kept. This record belongs to a study of regulatory T cells in long-lasting Graves disease (dated by TCRdb to about 2021). About the investigation overall: In the newly diagnosed Graves' disease group, patients had been taking antithyroid drugs for less than 3 months. This study used TCR sequencing and RNA sequencing of peripheral blood to compare persistent Graves' disease patients against newly diagnosed Graves' disease patients. The study took place in China and was registered as a clinical trial. A total of around 35 samples underwent TCR sequencing, from about 13 patients with persistent Graves' disease and around 20 patients with newly diagnosed Graves' disease.

The method behind the library was multiplex PCR. The sequencer was an Illumina HiSeq 4000. TCR beta libraries were built with iRepertoire HTBI primers and Arm-PCR amplification of CDR3 regions. PCR products were gel purified before sequencing. The authors' analysis ran thus. Gene usage analysis of CDR3 amino acid clonotypes relied on the 55 to 80 TRBV and 15 or so TRBJ segments identified across samples. COPE and FqMerger were used to merge filtered high-quality paired reads into contigs. BLAST was used to align contigs to the IMGT TRBV, TRBD and TRBJ reference genes, and CDR3 was defined following IMGT. Highly expanded clones were defined as clonotypes with a frequency above 0.1%. Shannon entropy was used to measure repertoire diversity, and the Gini coefficient was used to measure V-J evenness. A clonotype was considered public if more than one individual shared it. TCRdb applied fastp at Q25 and MiXCR to the public reads, then kept only in-frame beta chains. Duplicate CDR3 protein sequences are folded into a single record with the most common DNA and genes. The V and J calls reflect TCRdb's pipeline rather than the authors' work. This sample holds 400,000 to 450,000 distinct CDR3 sequences; around 17% were observed only once. Of the sample, around a tenth falls within the top ten clones.

Study-wide conclusions, independent of this receptor: A larger number of public clonotypes was shared among persistent patients (approximately 2,600) than among newly diagnosed patients (over 850). Only the TCR beta chain was sequenced and analyzed. Only peripheral blood was studied, because thyroid tissue, the primary lesion, was inaccessible. The small sample size was acknowledged by the authors as a limitation that may reduce accuracy. Compared with newly diagnosed patients, persistent Graves' disease patients had lower TCR Shannon entropy and fewer highly expanded clones, which suggests clonal expansion. TRBV28, TRBJ1-2 and TRBJ2-5 were preferentially used in persistent disease, while TRBV20-1 and TRBJ2-1 were favored in newly diagnosed disease.

Spanning cysteine to phenylalanine, the CDR3 consists of 15 amino acids. The retained sequence is limited to the CDR3, 45 bases, with the frame set at the first base. Looking up the germline V gene yields CDR1 MNHEY and CDR2 SVGEGT. Unmatched junction bases come to 16, with V trimmed by 8 bases and J by 6 bases. In the paper's terms, the time point label means: newly diagnosed GD, antithyroid drugs for less than 3 months. RNA was extracted from PBMCs in TRIzol for both TCR sequencing and RNA sequencing. The diagnosis of Graves' disease was made according to American Thyroid Association guidelines. Recruitment of patients was carried out at an endocrinology department in Xi'an, China. Each patient gave approximately 8.8 milliliters of peripheral blood, collected in an EDTA anticoagulant tube. PBMCs were isolated by Ficoll Paque Plus density gradient separation without further T cell sorting. An Agilent 2100 Bioanalyzer and agarose gel were used to check RNA quality, while a NanoDrop 2000 measured RNA concentration.

The sample also formed part of further work on T cells in Graves' hyperthyroidism and ophthalmopathy. From the second report: A patient counted as having stable Graves' hyperthyroidism if no progression to ophthalmopathy occurred over 18 months of follow-up. Hyperthyroidism patients were newly diagnosed, had a disease duration of under 2 months, and were aged 18 to 65 years. Exclusion was applied to patients with uncontrolled infections, other autoimmune diseases, pregnancy or lactation. Diagnoses were established on the basis of clinical symptoms, serum thyroxine and TRAb, thyroid ultrasound, and orbital computed tomography. The first round of RT-PCR for the TCR CDR3 was performed with the HTBI primer set and the Qiagen OneStep RT-PCR kit. Most expanded thyroid clonotypes (frequency above 0.001) were also detected in blood, a finding suggesting that blood repertoires may reflect thyroid immune responses. Ophthalmopathy was separated from stable hyperthyroidism by a 13 V-J signature model, with over 85% sensitivity and about 81% specificity obtained in cross-validation and 80%/75% obtained in testing. During validation, the model predicted progression to ophthalmopathy a median of around 7 months ahead of onset, with roughly 65% sensitivity and around 73% specificity. TCR V-J signatures able to tell the groups apart were searched for in a discovery cohort of some 100 patients, of whom around 43 had Graves' ophthalmopathy and roughly 57 had stable Graves' hyperthyroidism. Whether ophthalmopathy could be predicted prospectively was tested in an independent validation cohort made up of approximately 19 hyperthyroidism patients plus 17 patients who later progressed to ophthalmopathy. The approximately 90 discovery patients were divided at random into training and test sets in a 7:3 ratio. In addition, the study compared T-cell repertoires in thyroid tissue and in blood from roughly 6 Graves' hyperthyroidism patients. Once sampling was done, hyperthyroidism patients were given methimazole at a starting dose of 30 mg daily, whereas ophthalmopathy patients were given high-dose intravenous methylprednisolone. The libraries were constructed in a second round of multiplex PCR and then size-selected and purified. Paired-end sequencing of the libraries was performed with 100 bp reads on an Illumina HiSeq2000. SOAPnuke was used to process the raw data, throwing out any read that contained adapters or uncalled bases, had a mean Phred below 15, or lacked an exact constant-primer or identifier match. High-quality paired reads were merged with COPE v1.2.5, and unique nucleotide sequences were defined as clonotypes. Clonotypes were aligned to IMGT TRBV, TRBD and TRBJ reference segments using MiTCR v1.1. The analysis was restricted to V-J combinations with a frequency above 0.0001, which together covered approximately 99% of the repertoires. A TCS score was defined as the ratio of F50 (clonal expansion) to E x V (chaos), with BLOSUM62-based TCRdist applied between CDR3 peptides within each V-J. Welch's t-statistics and random forest reduced fewer than 600 V-J features to 10 to 15, which were used in a naive Bayes classifier (R e1071). Sample size was not statistically predetermined, and blinding of investigators to group allocation was not performed. According to the paper, TCR Vbeta CDR3 sequencing was carried out on approximately 140 peripheral blood samples, which came from fewer than 50 ophthalmopathy, about 75 hyperthyroidism and roughly 17 progressor patients.

The chain uses TRBV6-2 or TRBV6-3 and TRBJ2-7; 7 nucleotides in the junction match TRBD1. The sequence was obtained from a woman under 40 with Graves disease. Donor details come from another sample of the same person, matched by shared clones. The sequenced sample was peripheral blood mononuclear cells (PBMCs), obtained at new diagnosis, from a patient treated with antithyroid drugs. The CDR3 reads CASGIRQGRSGEQYF. The DNA reads TGTGCCAGCGGCATTAGACAGGGTCGGTCCGGCGAGCAGTACTTC.